This passage covers 29 T cell receptor beta chains from one sample sequenced in a study of Ad26.COV2.S vaccination and SARS-CoV-2 variants. The data were produced by immunoSEQ multiplex PCR, yet TCRdb's version contains in-frame clones alone and is incomplete. The data contain around 300,000 clones, 86% of them seen just once; the ten biggest clones take up roughly 10%. Noted treatment: about 20 received Ad26.COV2.S at low or high dose, single or two shots; about 5 received placebo; per-sample allocation not given. The samples were gathered on day 63 after the first injection of vaccine or placebo. The sequences come from peripheral blood, collected in a trial of Ad26.COV2.S vaccine versus placebo. These receptors were obtained from a person between 18 and 65 years old who received the Ad26.COV2.S COVID-19 vaccine or a placebo.

This clone occurred once. The V call is TRBV10-1, the J call TRBJ2-3; TRBD2 aligns across 8 bases. The CDR3 consists of 13 residues. The junction had 2 bases not matched to a gene; V was cut back by 5 bases and J by 4 bases. Germline V gene lookup returns CDR1 WNHNN and CDR2 SYGVQD (reference sequence). The DNA of the CDR3 is TGCGCCAGCAGTAGCGGGGGTGCAGATACGCAGTATTTT. Protein: CASSSGGADTQYF.

The chain recombines TRBV24-1 with TRBJ2-3, with 9 nucleotides matching TRBD2. Trimming at V came to 5 bases and at J to 4 bases, leaving 3 bases not matched to a gene. The CDR3 is made up of 14 amino acids. Germline CDR1 is KGHDR and CDR2 is SFDVKD. Here the CDR3 DNA reads TGTGCCACCAGTGGGAGCGGGGGGCCAGATACGCAGTATTTT. Residues: CATSGSGGPDTQYF.

Comment on this clone: The junction and the germline gene differ at one end; a read error may be behind it. This rearrangement joins TRBV3-1 (or the pseudogene TRBV3-2) to TRBJ1-2; 8 bases line up with TRBD1. The CDR3 is made up of 14 amino acids. Germline lookup yields CDR1 LGHDT and CDR2 YNNKEL (reference sequence). This CDR3 is CASSQGPGQEGGHF. The CDR3 nucleotides are TGTGCCAGCAGCCAAGGCCCGGGACAGGAGGGGGGGCACTTC.

The J gene is TRBJ2-3, the V gene TRBV24-1, with D tentatively TRBD1 (6 bases). Germline V lookup: CDR1 KGHDR, CDR2 SFDVKD. Trimming stripped 3 bases from V and 6 bases from J, with 15 bases between. The CDR3 spans 15 residues. This CDR3 is CATSDRPTGLDTQYF. The CDR3, as DNA: TGTGCCACCAGTGATCGCCCAACAGGGTTGGATACGCAGTATTTT.

This chain joins TRBV27 and TRBJ2-7; tentatively, D is TRBD2 (8 bases). Trimming stripped 5 bases from V and 3 bases from J, with 14 bases between. Looked up from germline, CDR1 is MNHEY and CDR2 is SMNVEV (reference sequence). The CDR3 contains 14 residues. CDR3 DNA: TGTGCCAGCAGTCGGGAGGGGGCCCTCTACGAGCAGTACTTC. Translated, it gives CASSREGALYEQYF.

This chain connects TRBV2 to TRBJ2-5; maybe TRBD1 (6 bases). Trimming took 6 bases from V and 5 from J, leaving 31 bases between them. Germline assignment: CDR1 SNHLY and CDR2 FYNNEI. The CDR3 runs 19 residues. The CDR3 nucleotides read TGTGCCAGCAGCGAAAATTGGGGCGGTTTCGGGACACTAGGGGAGACCCAGTACTTC. Encoded protein: CASSENWGGFGTLGETQYF.

The chain joins TRBV27 to TRBJ1-1; 8 bases are shared with TRBD1. This CDR3 spans 15 amino acids. Per the germline V gene, CDR1 is MNHEY and CDR2 is SMNVEV (reference sequence). V was clipped by 5 bases and J by 0 bases; unmatched bases: 5. The CDR3 loop reads CASSKLDRVNTEAFF. The CDR3 DNA sequence: TGTGCCAGCAGTAAATTGGACAGGGTGAACACTGAAGCTTTCTTT.

The chain is built from TRBV7-2 and TRBJ1-5, with TRBD1 as a possible D gene (6 bases). The CDR3 loop spans 14 amino acids. From germline, CDR1 is SGHTA and CDR2 FQGNSA. V lost 4 bases and J 4 bases, leaving 11 bases between the germline ends. The CDR3 protein is CASSSGQLNQPQHF. The CDR3 coding sequence is TGTGCCAGCAGCTCAGGACAGCTTAATCAGCCCCAGCATTTT.

V is TRBV7-9 and J is TRBJ2-2, with D perhaps TRBD1 or TRBD2 (5 bases each). Germline V CDR1 and CDR2: SEHNR, FQNEAQ (reference sequence). The CDR3 loop spans 15 amino acids. Trimming stripped 5 bases from V and 5 bases from J, with 15 bases between. The CDR3 protein is CASSPPSRETGELFF. The CDR3 bases are TGTGCCAGCAGCCCCCCCAGCAGGGAGACCGGGGAGCTGTTTTTT.

This CDR3 reads CASSLGALAGGQETQYF. In DNA, the CDR3 is TGCGCCAGCAGCTTGGGGGCCCTAGCGGGGGGCCAAGAGACCCAGTACTTC. This chain connects TRBV5-1 to TRBJ2-5; 11 nucleotides match TRBD2. The junction had 5 bases not matched to a gene; V was cut back by 0 bases and J by 1 base. Germline V lookup: CDR1 SGHRS, CDR2 YFSETQ. This CDR3 is 17 amino acids long. Full variable domain (outside the CDR3, taken from reference TRBV5-1 and TRBJ2-5): KAGVTQTPRYLIKTRGQQVTLSCSPISGHRSVSWYQQTPGQGLQFLFEYFSETQRNKGNFPGRFSGRQFSNSRSEMNVSTLELGDSALYLCASSLGALAGGQETQYFGPGTRLLVL.

The V and J genes are TRBV18 and TRBJ2-3; the match to TRBD2 covers 14 bases. Unmatched junction bases numbered 3, after V lost 8 bases and J lost 2 bases. CDR1 KGHSH and CDR2 LQKENI come from the germline V gene. This CDR3 has 15 amino acids. CDR3 protein: CASQGLAGDTDTQYF. In nucleotides, the CDR3 is TGTGCCAGCCAGGGACTAGCGGGGGACACAGATACGCAGTATTTT. Full variable domain (outside the CDR3, taken from reference TRBV18 and TRBJ2-3): NAGVMQNPRHLVRRRGQEARLRCSPMKGHSHVYWYRQLPEEGLKFMVYLQKENIIDESGMPKERFSAEFPKEGPSILRIQQVVRGDSAAYFCASQGLAGDTDTQYFGPGTRLTVL.

The gene calls are TRBV7-2 and TRBJ2-7; D is uncertain. This CDR3 is built from 15 residues. Trimming removed 1 base from V and 2 bases from J, with 12 bases in between. Germline V gene sequence: CDR1 SGHTA, CDR2 FQGNSA. The CDR3 region is CASSLGLGSPYEQYF. The CDR3 DNA reads as TGTGCCAGCAGCTTAGGCTTGGGGTCCCCCTACGAGCAGTACTTC.

The chain joins TRBV6-2 or TRBV6-3 to TRBJ1-5; D is undetermined. V lost 4 bases to trimming and J lost 3 bases, with 10 bases between them. Looked up from germline, CDR1 is MNHEY and CDR2 is SVGEGT. There are 14 residues in the CDR3. CDR3 DNA: TGTGCCAGCAGTTTCTTCCGGTCCAATCAGCCCCAGCATTTT. This translates into CASSFFRSNQPQHF.

The chain joins TRBV3-1 (or the pseudogene TRBV3-2) to TRBJ2-7; D is undetermined. Germline lookup yields CDR1 LGHDT and CDR2 YNNKEL (reference sequence). The CDR3 runs 13 residues. The V end lost 5 bases, the J end lost 4 bases, and 12 bases lay between the germline ends. CDR3 coding DNA: TGTGCCAGCAGCTTGAGTCCTGGGTACGAGCAGTACTTC. It encodes CASSLSPGYEQYF.

The sample holds a few counts of this clone. V and J are TRBV4-2 and TRBJ2-1, with 7 bases aligning to TRBD2. The CDR3 has 17 amino acids. V lost 0 bases to trimming and J lost 7 bases; unmatched junction nucleotides: 12. Germline V gives CDR1 LGHNA, CDR2 YNFKEQ. The CDR3 nucleotides read TGTGCCAGCAGCCAAGAGCCTCTGGGGAGGGCCGGTAATGAGCAGTTCTTC. It translates to CASSQEPLGRAGNEQFF.

The chain combines TRBV7-9 with TRBJ2-3; TRBD2 matches at 8 bases. Germline CDR1 SEHNR, CDR2 FQNEAQ (reference sequence). The trim removed 5 bases at V and 9 bases at J, leaving 4 bases unmatched. This CDR3 comprises 12 residues. CDR3 DNA sequence: TGTGCCAGCAGCATCCGGGGGGGAACGCAGTATTTT. It yields the protein CASSIRGGTQYF.

The CDR3 DNA sequence: TGTGCCAGCAGCTCCGCCCCGGGACATCTCTACGAGCAGTACTTC. Its translation is CASSSAPGHLYEQYF. V and J are TRBV9 and TRBJ2-7; a possible D gene is TRBD1 (6 bases). Trimming pared 4 bases from V and 3 bases from J, leaving 17 bases between. The CDR3 extends over 15 amino acids. Germline loops: CDR1 SGDLS, CDR2 YYNGEE. The whole variable domain, filled in from reference TRBV9 and TRBJ2-7, reads DSGVTQTPKHLITATGQRVTLRCSPRSGDLSVYWYQQSLDQGLQFLIQYYNGEERAKGNILERFSAQQFPDLHSELNLSSLELGDSALYFCASSSAPGHLYEQYFGPGTRLTVT.

The chain is built from TRBV14 and TRBJ2-7; tentatively, D is TRBD1 (6 bases). The CDR3 sequence is 13 residues long. CDR1 is SGHDN, CDR2 FVKESK, per germline. V dropped 4 bases and J dropped 4 bases, with 11 bases sitting between them. CDR3 bases: TGTGCCAGCAGCCCCTTTAGGGGGTACGAGCAGTACTTC. Amino acids: CASSPFRGYEQYF.

This clone was found once. The CDR3 coding sequence is TGTGCCAGCAGCTTAGATGAGAGCTATAACGGGGCCCAGTACTTC. Translating it yields CASSLDESYNGAQYF. The chain uses TRBV7-9 and TRBJ2-5, with D tentatively TRBD2 (5 bases). Germline assignment: CDR1 SEHNR and CDR2 FQNEAQ (reference sequence). The CDR3 has 15 amino acids. Between the trimmed V and J ends, which lost 1 base and 9 bases, there was a span of 18 bases.

This rearrangement joins TRBV28 to TRBJ2-7, with 9 bases fitting TRBD1. The CDR3 runs to 15 residues. V lost 4 bases and J lost 4; bases outside the gene matches: 8. Germline assignment: CDR1 MDHEN and CDR2 SYDVKM. CDR3 protein: CASSSGTGSPYEQYF. The CDR3 region has the DNA TGTGCCAGCAGTTCAGGGACAGGGTCTCCGTACGAGCAGTACTTC.

This clone was seen only once. The rearrangement links TRBV10-2 to TRBJ2-5; 8 bases map to TRBD1. The germline V gene has CDR1 WSHSY and CDR2 SAAADI. The length of the CDR3 is 16 residues. The ends lost 0 bases at V and 2 bases at J; junction bases unmatched: 5. DNA for the CDR3: TGCGCCAGCAGTGAGTCGGGGACAGGACAACAAGAGACCCAGTACTTC. Protein: CASSESGTGQQETQYF.

The CDR3 nucleotides are TGTGCCAGCACCTCAACGGCGAGGCTAGCGGGAGACCACGAGCAGTACTTC. Translating it yields CASTSTARLAGDHEQYF. The rearrangement joins TRBV7-8 to TRBJ2-7; 10 bases align to TRBD2. The V gene end was trimmed by 7 bases and the J gene end by 5 bases; junction bases not matched to a gene: 17. The CDR3 runs 17 residues. Per germline, CDR1 SGHVS and CDR2 FQNEAQ.

The chain recombines TRBV7-3 with TRBJ1-2; TRBD1 matches at 12 bases. Germline V gene data show CDR1 as SGHTA and CDR2 as FQGTGA. The CDR3 is 16 amino acids. Losses at the gene ends were 4 bases for V and 3 bases for J; bases not matched to a gene: 6. The CDR3 DNA sequence: TGTGCCAGCAGCTCAGCCGGGACAGGGGGCTACTATGGCTACACCTTC. It encodes CASSSAGTGGYYGYTF.

The V and J genes are TRBV6-2 or TRBV6-3 and TRBJ1-2, with a weak D call TRBD1 (6 bases). The germline V gene has CDR1 MNHEY and CDR2 SVGEGT. This CDR3 has 14 amino acids. Deletions cut 4 bases from V and 4 bases from J, with 13 bases between. The CDR3 nucleotides are TGTGCCAGCAGTTCCTTTCAGGGGAGCTATGGCTACACCTTC. Its protein is CASSSFQGSYGYTF.

V usage is TRBV3-1 (or the pseudogene TRBV3-2) and J usage is TRBJ1-3; D ambiguous. The V and J ends lost 1 base and 1 base respectively, with 2 bases between them. This CDR3 is built from 13 residues. Germline V gene data show CDR1 as LGHDT and CDR2 as YNNKEL (reference sequence). The CDR3 region is CASSQVSGNTIYF. The CDR3 DNA reads TGTGCCAGCAGCCAAGTTTCTGGAAACACCATATATTTT.

The genes are TRBV27 and TRBJ1-4, with 8 positions matching TRBD1. Germline V CDR1 and CDR2: MNHEY, SMNVEV (reference sequence). The CDR3 runs to 15 residues. V lost 5 bases and J lost 3; bases outside the gene matches: 5. The CDR3 DNA reads TGTGCCAGCAGTCGATGGACAGGGTCTAATGAAAAACTGTTTTTT. Amino acid sequence: CASSRWTGSNEKLFF.

The chain joins TRBV5-1 to TRBJ1-1; 10 bases are shared with TRBD1. J was trimmed by 0 bases and V by 0 bases; bases with no gene match: 14. The germline V gene encodes CDR1 SGHRS and CDR2 YFSETQ. The CDR3 is made up of 20 amino acids. The DNA for the CDR3 is TGCGCCAGCAGCTTGGCATTTACGACAGGGGGCCCTAAATTGAACACTGAAGCTTTCTTT. Residues: CASSLAFTTGGPKLNTEAFF.

This clone was counted a few times. The V call is TRBV4-3, the J call TRBJ1-2; D possibly corresponds to TRBD1 (6 bases). Per germline, CDR1 LGHNA and CDR2 YSLEER. The germline V and J ends were trimmed by 0 bases and 3 bases, with 11 bases remaining between them. This CDR3 is 15 amino acids long. Written as DNA, the CDR3 is TGCGCCAGCAGCCAAGACCCTGAGGGGGACTATGGCTACACCTTC. Its translation is CASSQDPEGDYGYTF.

This chain connects TRBV6-6 to TRBJ2-7; 10 nucleotides agree with TRBD2. V lost 0 bases and J lost 2; bases outside the gene matches: 4. There are 16 residues in the CDR3. From germline, CDR1 is MNHNY and CDR2 SVGAGI (reference sequence). In nucleotides, the CDR3 is TGTGCCAGCAGTTACTCGAGTAGCGGGGGGACCTACGAGCAGTACTTC. Translated, it gives CASSYSSSGGTYEQYF.